The rows below give T cell receptor beta chains drawn from one sample of a study of vaccination effects on CD4 cells after COVID-19. No antigen has been assigned to these receptors. Clones were sequenced by immunoSEQ multiplex PCR, and TCRdb holds only the in-frame ones, with some missing. The table has fewer than 25,000 clones, 77% seen once; the top ten hold 23%. Sequenced material: CD4+ T cells from PBMCs cultured with HCoV-NL63 spike peptides, taken after COVID-19 vaccination. The receptors come from a human donor who received a COVID-19 vaccine. CDR3s include the opening cysteine and the closing phenylalanine or tryptophan. A D gene is named only where the DNA matches it firmly. Clone size is not always given. Where it is, it says once, few, many or a class for expanded clones.

15 TRBJ1-3 . TRBV18 . CASLDGSNSGNTIYF TGTGCCAGCTTAGACGGGTCCAACTCTGGAAACACCATATATTTT
15 TRBJ1-1 . TRBV18 . CASSPPYTKGSGAFF TGTGCCAGCTCACCACCGTACACCAAAGGGAGTGGAGCTTTCTTT
14 TRBJ2-2 . TRBV28 . CASSPGPNTGELFF TGTGCCAGCAGCCCGGGACCAAACACCGGGGAGCTGTTTTTT
13 TRBJ2-7 . TRBV6-5 . CASSLDNPYEQYF TGTGCCAGCAGTTTGGACAACCCCTACGAGCAGTACTTC
13 TRBJ2-7 . TRBV5-1 . CASSLAEPDEQYF TGCGCCAGCAGCTTGGCCGAGCCTGACGAGCAGTACTTC
16 TRBJ2-6 . TRBV28 once CASTIGGSAGANVLTF TGTGCCAGCACCATCGGGGGTTCAGCTGGGGCCAACGTCCTGACTTTC
16 TRBJ2-5 TRBD2 TRBV5-1 . CASSLRPAGGPKTQYF TGCGCCAGCAGCTTGCGTCCAGCGGGGGGGCCAAAGACCCAGTACTTC
14 TRBJ2-7 . TRBV5-1 . CASSLGGDLWEQYF TGCGCCAGCAGCTTGGGGGGGGATTTGTGGGAGCAGTACTTC
15 TRBJ1-4 . TRBV28 few CASSPPSAPNEKLFF TGTGCCAGCAGTCCCCCTTCGGCTCCGAATGAAAAACTGTTTTTT
20 TRBJ2-1 TRBD2 TRBV6-2/TRBV6-3 . CASSYSGAGGPSVEYNEQFF TGTGCCAGCAGTTACTCGGGGGCGGGAGGGCCCTCGGTTGAGTACAATGAGCAGTTCTTC
23 TRBJ1-1 TRBD1 TRBV18 . CASSGRFGGSASTGGERNTEAFF TGTGCCAGCTCAGGCCGGTTCGGAGGGTCCGCGTCCACAGGGGGCGAAAGGAACACTGAAGCTTTCTTT
16 TRBJ1-2 TRBD1 TRBV6-1 . CASSQETGTGQRGYTF TGTGCCAGCAGTCAAGAAACCGGGACAGGGCAACGGGGCTACACCTTC
12 TRBJ2-3 TRBD2 TRBV2 . CASVEELAGLYF TGTGCCAGCGTGGAGGAACTAGCGGGGTTATATTTT
14 TRBJ1-3 . TRBV15 once CATSESTPGNTIYF TGTGCCACCAGCGAATCTACCCCCGGAAACACCATATATTTT
14 TRBJ1-1 . TRBV29-1 . CSVTPSTGGTEAFF TGCAGCGTCACACCCTCCACTGGGGGCACTGAAGCTTTCTTT
14 TRBJ2-7 . TRBV7-9 . CASSGPGISYEQYF TGTGCCAGCAGCGGACCCGGGATCTCCTACGAGCAGTACTTC
15 TRBJ1-3 TRBD1 TRBV10-3 . CATGQGARSGNTIYF TGTGCCACCGGCCAGGGGGCCCGCTCTGGAAACACCATATATTTT
13 TRBJ1-4 . TRBV5-1 . CASSFSTNEKLFF TGCGCCAGCAGCTTCTCAACTAATGAAAAACTGTTTTTT
14 TRBJ1-2 . TRBV6-5 . CASSSQGHPMGYTF TGTGCCAGCAGTTCCCAGGGTCACCCTATGGGCTACACCTTC
15 TRBJ1-3 . TRBV6-5 . CASSSTAFSGNTIYF TGTGCCAGCAGTTCAACAGCTTTCTCTGGAAACACCATATATTTT
14 TRBJ2-7 TRBD1 TRBV7-2 . CASSSSGQDYEQYF TGTGCCAGCAGCTCCTCGGGACAGGACTACGAGCAGTACTTC
14 TRBJ1-1 . TRBV6-2/TRBV6-3 . CASSPSPANTEAFF TGTGCCAGCAGTCCCTCCCCGGCGAACACTGAAGCTTTCTTT
15 TRBJ1-6 . TRBV5-1 . CASSSAQGSGSPLHF TGCGCCAGCAGCTCGGCCCAGGGGTCCGGGTCACCCCTCCACTTT
15 TRBJ1-1 TRBD1 TRBV5-1 . CASSSGDRGNTEAFF TGCGCCAGCAGCTCCGGGGACAGGGGGAACACTGAAGCTTTCTTT
15 TRBJ1-2 TRBD1 TRBV3-1/TRBV3-2 . CASSESEGANYGYTF TGTGCCAGCAGCGAGTCGGAGGGGGCGAACTATGGCTACACCTTC
19 TRBJ1-5 TRBD1 TRBV7-2 . CASSLEDRGPFYSNQPQHF TGTGCCAGCAGCTTAGAGGACAGGGGTCCCTTTTATAGCAATCAGCCCCAGCATTTT
13 TRBJ2-1 . TRBV2 . CASTYLRLNEQFF TGTGCCAGTACTTACCTCCGTCTCAATGAGCAGTTCTTC
16 TRBJ1-2 . TRBV14 . CASSPRGPAANYGYTF TGTGCCAGCAGCCCCCGCGGGCCAGCCGCCAACTATGGCTACACCTTC
16 TRBJ1-6 TRBD1 TRBV4-2 few CASSQESGGRGSPLHF TGTGCCAGCAGCCAAGAATCAGGGGGCCGGGGATCACCCCTCCACTTT
14 TRBJ2-3 TRBD2 TRBV19 . CASSRGGTLDTQYF TGTGCCAGTAGTCGCGGGGGGACGCTAGATACGCAGTATTTT
15 TRBJ1-1 . TRBV5-6 few CASSSRQSLNTEAFF TGTGCCAGCAGCTCACGACAGAGCTTGAACACTGAAGCTTTCTTT
13 TRBJ2-1 . TRBV30 . CAWSVLAPYEQFF TGTGCCTGGAGTGTACTAGCTCCATATGAGCAGTTCTTC
11 TRBJ2-2 . TRBV25-1 . CAHENTGELFF TGTGCCCATGAGAACACCGGGGAGCTGTTTTTT
15 TRBJ2-7 . TRBV2 few CASSEVRGSSYEQYF TGTGCCAGCAGTGAGGTCCGGGGGAGCTCCTACGAGCAGTACTTC
13 TRBJ2-3 . TRBV5-4 . CASSLDFPDTQYF TGTGCCAGCAGCTTGGACTTTCCCGATACGCAGTATTTT
16 TRBJ1-6 . TRBV19 . CASSITAGRYNSPLHF TGTGCCAGTAGTATAACGGCGGGGCGTTATAATTCACCCCTCCACTTT
15 TRBJ1-1 . TRBV28 medium-sized CASSFSGGGNTEAFF TGTGCCAGCAGTTTCTCCGGGGGGGGGAACACTGAAGCTTTCTTT
16 TRBJ1-5 . TRBV19 . CASSIDATGVNQPQHF TGTGCCAGTAGTATAGATGCGACGGGTGTGAATCAGCCCCAGCATTTT
15 TRBJ2-7 . TRBV5-1 . CASSLGGGLGHEQYF TGCGCCAGCAGCTTGGGAGGGGGGCTCGGGCACGAGCAGTACTTC
15 TRBJ1-5 . TRBV6-1 . CASSEAGLGNQPQHF TGTGCCAGCAGTGAAGCGGGACTGGGGAATCAGCCCCAGCATTTT
13 TRBJ1-2 . TRBV25-1 . CASSRQGPEGYTF TGTGCCAGCAGTAGGCAGGGACCGGAGGGCTACACCTTC
13 TRBJ1-5 . TRBV6-1 . CASSEVVLQPQHF TGTGCCAGCAGTGAAGTTGTTTTGCAGCCCCAGCATTTT
14 TRBJ1-6 . TRBV6-6 . CASIKDGNNSPLHF TGTGCCAGCATTAAAGACGGGAATAATTCACCCCTCCACTTT
10 TRBJ2-1 . TRBV6-5 . CASSYNEQFF TGTGCCAGCAGTTACAATGAGCAGTTCTTC
15 TRBJ1-5 TRBD1 TRBV6-1 . CASSSYDRDWQPQHF TGTGCCAGCAGTTCTTACGACAGGGACTGGCAGCCCCAGCATTTT
13 TRBJ1-2 . TRBV6-2/TRBV6-3 . CASSYGAKGGYTF TGTGCCAGCAGTTATGGGGCAAAAGGGGGCTACACCTTC
15 TRBJ2-7 . TRBV6-5 . CASSYGLGVTHEQYF TGTGCCAGCAGTTACGGTCTCGGGGTAACCCACGAGCAGTACTTC
13 TRBJ2-1 . TRBV3-1/TRBV3-2 . CASSQGIGMEQFF TGTGCCAGCAGCCAAGGCATTGGAATGGAGCAGTTCTTC
13 TRBJ2-7 . TRBV5-1 . CASSLDVNYEQYF TGCGCCAGCAGCTTGGATGTTAACTACGAGCAGTACTTC
13 TRBJ1-5 . TRBV12-3/TRBV12-4 . CASSLDRNQPQHF TGTGCCAGCAGCCTAGACAGGAATCAGCCCCAGCATTTT